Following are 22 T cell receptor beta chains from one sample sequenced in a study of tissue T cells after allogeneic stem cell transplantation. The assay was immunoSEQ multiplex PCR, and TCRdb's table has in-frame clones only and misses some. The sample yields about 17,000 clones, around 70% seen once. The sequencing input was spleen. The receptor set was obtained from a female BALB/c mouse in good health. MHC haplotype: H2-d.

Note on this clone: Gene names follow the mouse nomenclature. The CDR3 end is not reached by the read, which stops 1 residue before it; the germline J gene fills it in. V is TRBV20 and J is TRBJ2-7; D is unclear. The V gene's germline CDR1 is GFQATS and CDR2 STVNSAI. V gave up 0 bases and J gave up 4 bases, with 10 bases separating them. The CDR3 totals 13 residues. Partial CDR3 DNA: TGTGGTGCTAGGGAATCCCGCATTTATGAACAGTAC. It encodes CGARESRIYEQY. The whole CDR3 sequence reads CGARESRIYEQYF.

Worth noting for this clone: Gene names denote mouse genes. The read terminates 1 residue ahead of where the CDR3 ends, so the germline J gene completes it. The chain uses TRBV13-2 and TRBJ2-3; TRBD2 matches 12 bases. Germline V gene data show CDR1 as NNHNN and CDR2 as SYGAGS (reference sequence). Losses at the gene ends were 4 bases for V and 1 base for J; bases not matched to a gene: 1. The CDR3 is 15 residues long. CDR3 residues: CASGRTGGGAETLYF. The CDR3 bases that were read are TGTGCCAGCGGTCGGACTGGGGGGGGTGCAGAAACGCTGTAT.

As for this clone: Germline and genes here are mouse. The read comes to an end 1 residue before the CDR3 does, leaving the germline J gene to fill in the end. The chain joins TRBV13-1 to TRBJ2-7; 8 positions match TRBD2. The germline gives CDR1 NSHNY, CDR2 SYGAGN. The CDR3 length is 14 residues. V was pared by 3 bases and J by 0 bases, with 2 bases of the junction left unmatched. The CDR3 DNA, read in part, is TGTGCCAGCAGTGGGGGGGGCAGCTCCTATGAACAGTAC. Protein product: CASSGGGSSYEQY. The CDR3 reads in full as CASSGGGSSYEQYF.

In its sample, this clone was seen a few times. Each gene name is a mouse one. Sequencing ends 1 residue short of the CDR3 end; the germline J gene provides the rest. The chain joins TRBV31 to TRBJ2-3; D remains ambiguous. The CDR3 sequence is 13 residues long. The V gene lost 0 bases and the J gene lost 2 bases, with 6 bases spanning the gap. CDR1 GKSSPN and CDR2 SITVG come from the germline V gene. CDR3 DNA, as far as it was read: TGTGCCTGGAGTCTCTACACTGCAGAAACGCTGTAT. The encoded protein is CAWSLYTAETLY. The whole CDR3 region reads CAWSLYTAETLYF.

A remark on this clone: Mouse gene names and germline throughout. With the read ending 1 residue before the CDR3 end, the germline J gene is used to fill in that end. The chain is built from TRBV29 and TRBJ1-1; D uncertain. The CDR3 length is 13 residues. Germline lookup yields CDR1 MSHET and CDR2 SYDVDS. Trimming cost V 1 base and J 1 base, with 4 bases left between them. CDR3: CASSLYKNTEVFF. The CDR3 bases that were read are TGTGCTAGCAGTTTATACAAAAACACAGAAGTCTTC.

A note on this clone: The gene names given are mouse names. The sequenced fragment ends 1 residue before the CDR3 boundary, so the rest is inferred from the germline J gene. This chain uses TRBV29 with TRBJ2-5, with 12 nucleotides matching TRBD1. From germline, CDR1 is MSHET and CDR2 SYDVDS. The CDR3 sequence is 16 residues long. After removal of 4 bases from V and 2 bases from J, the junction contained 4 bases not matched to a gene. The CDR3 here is CASSWDRGRSQDTQYF. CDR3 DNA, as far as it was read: TGTGCTAGCAGTTGGGACAGGGGGCGCTCCCAAGACACCCAGTAC.

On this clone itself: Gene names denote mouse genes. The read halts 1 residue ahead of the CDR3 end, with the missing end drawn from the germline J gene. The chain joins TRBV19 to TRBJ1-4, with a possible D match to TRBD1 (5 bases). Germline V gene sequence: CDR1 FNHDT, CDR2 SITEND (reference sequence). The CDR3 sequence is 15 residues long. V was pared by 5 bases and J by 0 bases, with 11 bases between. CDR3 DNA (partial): TGTGCCAGCAGCAATGGACAACTTTCCAACGAAAGATTATTT. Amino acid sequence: CASSNGQLSNERLF. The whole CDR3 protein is CASSNGQLSNERLFF.

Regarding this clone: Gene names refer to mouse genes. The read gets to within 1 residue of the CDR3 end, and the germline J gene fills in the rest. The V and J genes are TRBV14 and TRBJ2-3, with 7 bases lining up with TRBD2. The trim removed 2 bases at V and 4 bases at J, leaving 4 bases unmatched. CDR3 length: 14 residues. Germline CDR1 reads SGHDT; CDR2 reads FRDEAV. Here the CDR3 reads CASSLSLGTETLYF. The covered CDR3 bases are TGTGCCAGCAGTTTGTCACTGGGGACAGAAACGCTGTAT.

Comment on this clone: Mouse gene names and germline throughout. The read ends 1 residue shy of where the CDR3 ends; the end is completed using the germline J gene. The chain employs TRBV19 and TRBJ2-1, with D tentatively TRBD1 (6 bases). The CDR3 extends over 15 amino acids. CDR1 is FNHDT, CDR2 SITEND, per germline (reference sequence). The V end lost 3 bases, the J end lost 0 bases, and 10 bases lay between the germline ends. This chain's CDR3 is CASSSNRVNYAEQFF. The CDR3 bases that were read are TGTGCCAGCAGTAGCAACAGGGTTAACTATGCTGAGCAGTTC.

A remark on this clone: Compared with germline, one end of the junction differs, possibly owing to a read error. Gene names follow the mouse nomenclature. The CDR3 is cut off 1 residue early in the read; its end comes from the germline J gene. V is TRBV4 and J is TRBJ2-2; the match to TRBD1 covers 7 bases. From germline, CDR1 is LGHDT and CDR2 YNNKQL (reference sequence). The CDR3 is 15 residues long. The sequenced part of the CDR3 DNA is TGTGCCGGCAGCCTACAGGGGAAGAACACCGGGCAGCTCTAC. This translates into CAGSLQGKNTGQLY. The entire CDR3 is CAGSLQGKNTGQLYF.

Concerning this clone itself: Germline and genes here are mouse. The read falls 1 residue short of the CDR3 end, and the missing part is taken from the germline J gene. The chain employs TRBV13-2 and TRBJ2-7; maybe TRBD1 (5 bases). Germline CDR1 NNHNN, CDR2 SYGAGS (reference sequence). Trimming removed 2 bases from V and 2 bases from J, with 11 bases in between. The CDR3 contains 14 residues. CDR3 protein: CASGDRQGTYEQYF. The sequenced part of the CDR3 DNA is TGTGCCAGCGGTGACAGGCAGGGCACCTATGAACAGTAC.

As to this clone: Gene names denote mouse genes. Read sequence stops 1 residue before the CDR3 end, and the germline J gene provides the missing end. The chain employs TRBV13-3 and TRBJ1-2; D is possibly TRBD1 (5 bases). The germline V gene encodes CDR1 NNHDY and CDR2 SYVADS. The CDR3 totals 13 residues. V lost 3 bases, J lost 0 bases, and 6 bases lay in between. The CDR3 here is CASSGGANSDYTF. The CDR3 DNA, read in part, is TGTGCCAGCAGTGGGGGGGCAAACTCCGACTACACC.

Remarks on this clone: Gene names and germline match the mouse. The CDR3 protein is CASSQDRFTSAETLYF. CDR3 DNA (partial): TGTGCCAGCAGCCAAGATCGGTTCACTAGTGCAGAAACGCTGTAT. The chain recombines TRBV5 with TRBJ2-3, with D hard to call. The read gets to within 1 residue of the CDR3 end, and the germline J gene fills in the rest. There are 16 residues in the CDR3. V was trimmed by 0 bases and J by 0 bases, leaving 10 bases between them. Germline values: CDR1 LGHNA, CDR2 YNLKQL (reference sequence).

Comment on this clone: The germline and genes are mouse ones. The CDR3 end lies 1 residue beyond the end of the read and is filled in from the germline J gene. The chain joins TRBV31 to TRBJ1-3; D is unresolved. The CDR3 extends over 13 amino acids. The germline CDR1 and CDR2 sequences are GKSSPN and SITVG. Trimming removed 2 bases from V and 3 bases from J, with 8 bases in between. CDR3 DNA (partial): TGTGCCTGGAGTACCAGATTTGGAAATACGCTCTAT. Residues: CAWSTRFGNTLY. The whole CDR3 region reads CAWSTRFGNTLYF.

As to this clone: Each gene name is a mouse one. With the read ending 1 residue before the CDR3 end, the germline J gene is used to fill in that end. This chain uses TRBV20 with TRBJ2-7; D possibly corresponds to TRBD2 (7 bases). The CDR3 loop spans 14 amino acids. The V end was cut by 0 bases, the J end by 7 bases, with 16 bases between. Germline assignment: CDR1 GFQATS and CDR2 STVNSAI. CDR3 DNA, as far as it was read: TGTGGTGCTAGGGATCGGGGGGCGCGAGGAGAACAGTAC. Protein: CGARDRGARGEQY. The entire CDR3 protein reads CGARDRGARGEQYF.

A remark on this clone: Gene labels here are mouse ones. CDR3 in amino acids: CASSPRQNTGQLYF. The CDR3 bases that were read are TGTGCCAGCAGCCCCCGACAAAACACCGGGCAGCTCTAC. The V and J genes are TRBV4 and TRBJ2-2; D uncertain. The read ends 1 residue early relative to the CDR3; the germline J gene fills the gap. CDR3 size: 14 residues. The germline V gene encodes CDR1 LGHDT and CDR2 YNNKQL (reference sequence). Deletions cut 5 bases from V and 1 base from J, with 8 bases between.

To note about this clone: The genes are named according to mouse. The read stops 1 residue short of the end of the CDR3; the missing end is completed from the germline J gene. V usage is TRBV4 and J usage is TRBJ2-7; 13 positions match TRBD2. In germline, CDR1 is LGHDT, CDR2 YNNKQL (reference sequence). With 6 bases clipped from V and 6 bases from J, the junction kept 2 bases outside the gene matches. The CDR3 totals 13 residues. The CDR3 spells CASRDWGGAEQYF. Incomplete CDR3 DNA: TGTGCCAGCAGGGACTGGGGGGGCGCTGAACAGTAC.

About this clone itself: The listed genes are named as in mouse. CDR3 sequence: CASRDSPYEQYF. The part of the CDR3 DNA that was read is TGTGCCAGCAGGGACAGCCCCTATGAACAGTAC. V is TRBV13-3 and J is TRBJ2-7; TRBD1 might be the D (6 bases). The read falls 1 residue short of the CDR3 end, and the missing part is taken from the germline J gene. CDR1 and CDR2 (germline): NNHDY, SYVADS. Trimming removed 5 bases from V and 2 bases from J, with 8 bases in between. The CDR3 covers 12 residues.

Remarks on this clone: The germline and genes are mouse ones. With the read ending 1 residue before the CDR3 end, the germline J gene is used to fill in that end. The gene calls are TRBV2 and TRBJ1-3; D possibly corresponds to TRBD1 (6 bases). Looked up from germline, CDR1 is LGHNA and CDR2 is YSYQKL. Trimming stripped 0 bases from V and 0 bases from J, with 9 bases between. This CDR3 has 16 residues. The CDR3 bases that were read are TGTGCCAGCAGCCAAGATCGGGGGCATTCTGGAAATACGCTCTAT. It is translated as CASSQDRGHSGNTLY. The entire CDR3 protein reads CASSQDRGHSGNTLYF.

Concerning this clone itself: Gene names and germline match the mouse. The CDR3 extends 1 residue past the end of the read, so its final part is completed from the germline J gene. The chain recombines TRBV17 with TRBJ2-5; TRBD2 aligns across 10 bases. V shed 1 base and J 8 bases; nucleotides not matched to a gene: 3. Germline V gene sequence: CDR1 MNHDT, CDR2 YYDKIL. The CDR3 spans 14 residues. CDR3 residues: CASSRAGGAGTQYF. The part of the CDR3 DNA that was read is TGTGCTAGCAGTAGAGCTGGGGGGGCCGGCACCCAGTAC.

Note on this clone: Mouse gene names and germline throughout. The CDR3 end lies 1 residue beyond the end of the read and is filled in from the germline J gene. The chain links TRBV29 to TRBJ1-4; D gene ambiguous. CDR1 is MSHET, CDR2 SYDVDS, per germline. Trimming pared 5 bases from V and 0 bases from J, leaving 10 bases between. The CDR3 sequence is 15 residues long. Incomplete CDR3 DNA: TGTGCTAGCAGTCCAGCAGAAATTTCCAACGAAAGATTATTT. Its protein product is CASSPAEISNERLF. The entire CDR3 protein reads CASSPAEISNERLFF.

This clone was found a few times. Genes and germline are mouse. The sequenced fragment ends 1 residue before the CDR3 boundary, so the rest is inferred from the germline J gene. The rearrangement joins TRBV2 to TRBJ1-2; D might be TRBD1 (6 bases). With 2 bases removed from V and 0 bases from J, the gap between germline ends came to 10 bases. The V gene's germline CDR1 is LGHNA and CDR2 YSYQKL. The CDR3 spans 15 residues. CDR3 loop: CASSQPGQANSDYTF. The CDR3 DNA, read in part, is TGTGCCAGCAGCCAACCGGGACAAGCAAACTCCGACTACACC.